This TCR beta chain was captured by sequencing in a study of a mutant IDH1 vaccine in newly diagnosed glioma. For the study at large: Patients' prior therapy spanned radiotherapy, temozolomide, or both; most underwent both.

Generated by immunoSEQ multiplex PCR, the TCRdb table keeps only in-frame clones and is missing some. The repertoire holds about 32,000 clones, 80% seen once, with approximately 3.4% in the top ten. Comment on this clone: What it binds is not known.

V shed 3 bases, J shed 3 bases, and the junction held 7 bases outside the gene matches. The CDR3 contains 16 residues. Germline CDR1 SGHRS, CDR2 YFSETQ. Specified time point: week 35, safety follow-up. The vaccine gave 300 ug of a 20-mer mutant IDH1 peptide subcutaneously per dose. The TCR was taken from a man aged 35-49 years with glioma. Some clones in this sample may be carry-over from other donors' samples. The specimen was PBMCs, collected from a glioma patient whose treatment included an IDH1 peptide vaccine. J is TRBJ1-4 and V is TRBV5-1, with TRBD1 identical over 8 bases. The CDR3 reads CASSSETGVANEKLFF. CDR3 nucleotides: TGCGCCAGCAGCTCGGAGACAGGGGTGGCTAATGAAAAACTGTTTTTT.